This entry lists 20 T cell receptor beta chains sequenced from one sample in a study of shared clonotypes between healthy human individuals. TCRdb keeps only in-frame clones here, not all; method: immunoSEQ multiplex PCR. The data hold about 960,000 clones, with 70% to 85% observed a single time. The specimen was memory CD4+ T cells sorted from blood. Subset specified: CD45RA-negative fraction. The receptors were gathered from a man younger than 35 in good health.

The sample holds a few counts of this clone. This CDR3 reads CASSRTGKETQYF. DNA of the CDR3: TGTGCCAGCAGCCGTACAGGGAAAGAGACCCAGTACTTC. The chain is built from TRBV7-2 and TRBJ2-5; D may be TRBD1 (6 bases). Trimming shortened V by 5 bases and J by 3 bases, and 10 bases separated the two germline ends. The germline gives CDR1 SGHTA, CDR2 FQGNSA. This CDR3 contains 13 residues.

The chain combines TRBV5-6 with TRBJ2-4; no clear D gene. Trimming cost V 0 bases and J 7 bases, with 5 bases left between them. This CDR3 spans 12 amino acids. Germline loops: CDR1 SGHDT, CDR2 YYEEEE. The CDR3, as DNA: TGTGCCAGCAGCTTGGTTCAGAACATTCAGTACTTC. Encoded protein: CASSLVQNIQYF.

This clone was seen ten or more times. The rearrangement joins TRBV30 to TRBJ1-6; D ambiguous. Germline V gene data show CDR1 as GTSNPN and CDR2 as SVGIG (reference sequence). The CDR3 consists of 16 residues. V gave up 3 bases and J gave up 2 bases, with 14 bases separating them. CDR3 region: CAWRPGGQAYNSPLHF. The CDR3 DNA is TGTGCCTGGAGACCAGGAGGGCAGGCCTATAATTCACCCCTCCACTTT.

The chain employs TRBV14 and TRBJ2-7; 13 bases are a match to TRBD2. Germline V gives CDR1 SGHDN, CDR2 FVKESK. The V segment lost 3 bases and the J segment 12 bases; nucleotides outside the gene matches: 2. This CDR3 has 12 amino acids. The CDR3 nucleotides are TGTGCCAGCAGCCAGGGGACTAGCGGGGCGTACTTC. Translated, it gives CASSQGTSGAYF.

Points on this clone: Other DNA sequences in this specimen translate into the identical CDR3. The rearrangement links TRBV19 to TRBJ2-5; D unclear. Looked up from germline, CDR1 is LNHDA and CDR2 is SQIVND (reference sequence). The CDR3 extends over 13 amino acids. The ends were cut back, 5 bases at V and 1 base at J, with 8 bases in the middle. The CDR3 nucleotides are TGTGCCAGTAGTCCTGGCCCCCAAGAGACCCAGTACTTC. Translating it yields CASSPGPQETQYF.

This chain links TRBV30 with TRBJ1-4; no reliable D call. V gave up 5 bases and J gave up 8 bases, with 18 bases separating them. CDR1 is GTSNPN and CDR2 is SVGIG in the germline V gene (reference sequence). The CDR3 has 14 amino acids. DNA for the CDR3: TGTGCCTGGGCAAGTGGTCCGGCAGACGAAAAACTGTTTTTT. The encoded protein is CAWASGPADEKLFF.

The rearrangement links TRBV30 to TRBJ1-5; no clear D. The ends were cut back, 0 bases at V and 7 bases at J, with 13 bases in the middle. The CDR3 totals 14 residues. Germline assignment: CDR1 GTSNPN and CDR2 SVGIG (reference sequence). The CDR3 coding sequence is TGTGCCTGGAGTGTAGGTCATGGAGGGCAGCCCCAGCATTTT. This gives the protein CAWSVGHGGQPQHF. Drawing the rest from reference TRBV30 and TRBJ1-5, the complete variable domain is SQTIHQWPATLVQPVGSPLSLECTVEGTSNPNLYWYRQAAGRGLQLLFYSVGIGQISSEVPQNLSASRPQDRQFILSSKKLLLSDSGFYLCAWSVGHGGQPQHFGDGTRLSIL.

The chain couples TRBV11-3 to TRBJ2-6; no clear D. V was pared by 6 bases and J by 1 base, with 7 bases between. The CDR3 covers 14 residues. Looked up from germline, CDR1 is SGHNT and CDR2 is YENEEA. CDR3 protein: CASSSRSGANVLTF. The CDR3 DNA follows: TGTGCCAGCAGTAGTCGGTCTGGGGCCAACGTCCTGACTTTC.

This clone was detected only a few times. The rearrangement uses TRBV5-1 and TRBJ1-1; D might be TRBD1 (6 bases). The CDR3 totals 14 residues. Germline lookup yields CDR1 SGHRS and CDR2 YFSETQ. Deletions cut 2 bases from V and 3 bases from J, with 11 bases between. The CDR3 region is CASSLTPGDTEAFF. The CDR3 DNA sequence: TGCGCCAGCAGCTTAACCCCAGGGGACACTGAAGCTTTCTTT.

The V call is TRBV7-2, the J call TRBJ2-2, with TRBD2 matching 7 bases. J lost 4 bases, V lost 4 bases, and 6 bases had no gene match. The CDR3 is 15 amino acids. The germline gives CDR1 SGHTA, CDR2 FQGNSA. In DNA, the CDR3 is TGTGCCAGCAGCTCGCAGGGAGGGTCCACCGGGGAGCTGTTTTTT. Translation: CASSSQGGSTGELFF.

The chain combines TRBV19 with TRBJ2-2; D is ambiguous. The V end lost 6 bases, the J end lost 0 bases, and 17 bases lay between the germline ends. From germline, CDR1 is LNHDA and CDR2 SQIVND (reference sequence). This CDR3 region has 17 residues. As DNA, the CDR3 is TGTGCCAGTAGCGCCCACCGACGGAGCCCGAACACCGGGGAGCTGTTTTTT. Translating gives CASSAHRRSPNTGELFF.

Remarks on this clone: This sample also contains other DNA sequences that code for the same CDR3. This chain connects TRBV5-1 to TRBJ2-3; D is unclear. The germline gives CDR1 SGHRS, CDR2 YFSETQ. This CDR3 region has 12 residues. V lost 1 base to trimming and J lost 4 bases, with 4 bases between them. CDR3 residues: CASSLPADTQYF. The DNA of the CDR3 is TGCGCCAGCAGCTTGCCCGCAGATACGCAGTATTTT.

The rearrangement uses TRBV19 and TRBJ2-6; D is possibly TRBD2 (5 bases). With 7 bases removed from V and 2 bases from J, the gap between germline ends came to 15 bases. This CDR3 comprises 16 residues. The germline gives CDR1 LNHDA, CDR2 SQIVND (reference sequence). The chain's CDR3 is CASKKSEVAGANVLTF. The DNA for the CDR3 is TGTGCCAGTAAAAAGTCGGAGGTCGCTGGGGCCAACGTCCTGACTTTC.

This rearrangement joins TRBV10-2 to TRBJ2-7, with D hard to call. V was clipped by 1 base and J by 1 base, with 5 bases between them. CDR1 WSHSY and CDR2 SAAADI come from the germline V gene. This CDR3 contains 13 residues. Here the CDR3 reads CASSEWRSYEQYF. CDR3 DNA: TGCGCCAGCAGTGAGTGGCGATCCTACGAGCAGTACTTC.

Only one count was recorded for this clone. The CDR3 sequence: CASGSPRGLTYNEQFF. The CDR3 coding sequence is TGTGCTAGTGGTTCACCCAGGGGGTTAACCTACAATGAGCAGTTCTTC. The rearrangement joins TRBV12-5 to TRBJ2-1; 7 bases are shared with TRBD1. Trimming took 4 bases from V and 2 from J; bases not matched to a gene: 8. CDR1 and CDR2 from the germline V gene are LGHNT and FRNRAP. This CDR3 comprises 16 residues. Full variable domain (rest looked up from reference TRBV12-5 and TRBJ2-1): DARVTQTPRHKVTEMGQEVTMRCQPILGHNTVFWYRQTMMQGLELLAYFRNRAPLDDSGMPKDRFSAEMPDATLATLKIQPSEPRDSAVYFCASGSPRGLTYNEQFFGPGTRLTVL.

This clone was detected a few times. This sequence joins TRBV25-1 and TRBJ1-6, with TRBD1 matching 7 bases. This CDR3 region has 13 residues. Germline loops: CDR1 MGHDK, CDR2 SYGVNS. J gave up 8 bases and V 4 bases, and 2 bases lay outside the gene matches. The CDR3 region is CASSGQGYSPLHF. The CDR3 bases are TGTGCCAGCAGTGGACAGGGTTATTCACCCCTCCACTTT.

The chain uses TRBV10-3 and TRBJ2-1, with TRBD1 matching over 10 bases. Germline V gives CDR1 ENHRY, CDR2 SYGVKD. The CDR3 contains 13 residues. V lost 11 bases to trimming and J lost 3 bases; unmatched junction nucleotides: 4. CDR3 sequence (DNA): TGTGCCGGGGGACAGGGGAACTACAATGAGCAGTTCTTC. Translated: CAGGQGNYNEQFF.

This clone is a singleton in its sample. The rearrangement uses TRBV2 and TRBJ1-1, with D possibly TRBD1 on 6 matching bases. The germline V and J ends were trimmed by 3 bases and 5 bases, with 13 bases remaining between them. This CDR3 is built from 14 residues. Germline V gives CDR1 SNHLY, CDR2 FYNNEI. The CDR3 sequence: CASSDLGQYTEAFF. The DNA for the CDR3 is TGTGCCAGCAGTGATCTTGGACAGTATACTGAAGCTTTCTTT.

The J gene is TRBJ2-2, the V gene TRBV25-1; D assignment may be TRBD1 or TRBD2 (6 bases each). Germline values: CDR1 MGHDK, CDR2 SYGVNS. The V and J ends lost 3 bases and 3 bases respectively, with 11 bases between them. The CDR3 totals 15 residues. CDR3: CASSEGGRDTGELFF. DNA of the CDR3: TGTGCCAGCAGTGAGGGGGGCAGGGACACCGGGGAGCTGTTTTTT.

V gene TRBV30 combines with J gene TRBJ2-7; D is uncertain. The V gene lost 0 bases and the J gene lost 3 bases, with 9 bases spanning the gap. The germline gives CDR1 GTSNPN, CDR2 SVGIG (reference sequence). The CDR3 is made up of 13 amino acids. CDR3 sequence: CAWSVWTGYEQYF. The CDR3 DNA reads as TGTGCCTGGAGTGTCTGGACGGGCTACGAGCAGTACTTC.